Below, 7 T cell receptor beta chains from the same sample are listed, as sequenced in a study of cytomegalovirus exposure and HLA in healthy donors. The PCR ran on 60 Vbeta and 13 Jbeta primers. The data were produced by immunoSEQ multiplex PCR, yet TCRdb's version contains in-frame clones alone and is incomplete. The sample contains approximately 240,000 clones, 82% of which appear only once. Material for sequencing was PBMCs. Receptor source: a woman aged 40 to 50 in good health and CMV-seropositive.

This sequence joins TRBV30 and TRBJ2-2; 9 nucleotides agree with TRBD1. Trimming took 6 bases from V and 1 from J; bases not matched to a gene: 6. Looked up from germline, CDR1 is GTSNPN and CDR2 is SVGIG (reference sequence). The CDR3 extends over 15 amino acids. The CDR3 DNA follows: TGTGCCTGCAACAGGGGACAGGGGAACACCGGGGAGCTGTTTTTT. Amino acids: CACNRGQGNTGELFF.

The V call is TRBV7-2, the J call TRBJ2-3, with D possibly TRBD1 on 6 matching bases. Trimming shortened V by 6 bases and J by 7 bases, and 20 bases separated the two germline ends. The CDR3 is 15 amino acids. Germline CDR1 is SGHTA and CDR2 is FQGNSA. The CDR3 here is CASSYPGQARNTQYF. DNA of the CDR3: TGTGCCAGCAGTTACCCGGGACAAGCACGAAATACGCAGTATTTT.

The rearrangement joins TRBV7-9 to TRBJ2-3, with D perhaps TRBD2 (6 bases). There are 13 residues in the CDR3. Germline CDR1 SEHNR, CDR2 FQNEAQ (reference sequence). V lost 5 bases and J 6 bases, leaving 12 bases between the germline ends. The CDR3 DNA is TGTGCCAGCAGCCTGTCCCTAGCGGATACGCAGTATTTT. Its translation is CASSLSLADTQYF.

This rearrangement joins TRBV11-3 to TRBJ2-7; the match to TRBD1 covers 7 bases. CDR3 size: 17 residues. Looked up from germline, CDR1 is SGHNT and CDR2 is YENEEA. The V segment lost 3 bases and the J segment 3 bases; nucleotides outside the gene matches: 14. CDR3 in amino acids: CASSFLGTDLVYYEQYF. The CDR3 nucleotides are TGTGCCAGCAGCTTTCTGGGGACAGACCTAGTTTACTACGAGCAGTACTTC.

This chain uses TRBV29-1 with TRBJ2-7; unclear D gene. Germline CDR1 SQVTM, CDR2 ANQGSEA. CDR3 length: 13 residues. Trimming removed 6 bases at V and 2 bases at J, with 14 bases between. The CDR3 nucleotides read TGCAGCGTATACCTCGAGTTTACCTACGAGCAGTACTTC. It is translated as CSVYLEFTYEQYF.

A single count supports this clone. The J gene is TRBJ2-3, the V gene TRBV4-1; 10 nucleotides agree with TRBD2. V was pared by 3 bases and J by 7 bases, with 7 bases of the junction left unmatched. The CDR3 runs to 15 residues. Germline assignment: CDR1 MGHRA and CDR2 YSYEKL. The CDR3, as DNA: TGCGCCAGCAGCCAGACTAGCGGGCGATCTTATACGCAGTATTTT. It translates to CASSQTSGRSYTQYF.

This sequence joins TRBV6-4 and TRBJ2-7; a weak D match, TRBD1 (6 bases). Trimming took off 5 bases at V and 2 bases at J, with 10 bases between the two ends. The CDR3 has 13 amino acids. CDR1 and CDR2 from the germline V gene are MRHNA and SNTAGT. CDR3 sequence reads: CASSRQVTYEQYF. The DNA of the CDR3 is TGTGCCAGCAGTCGACAGGTGACCTACGAGCAGTACTTC.